This entry concerns a single T cell receptor (beta chain). Its antigen has not been determined. The sample holds no much larger clone one base away, and base qualities are not on file. These data originate in a study of cytomegalovirus exposure and HLA in healthy donors (TCRdb year 2017). Study-wide context: In an earlier analysis of approximately 500 of the donors, around 290 Gb of sequence data and 90 million to 130 million unique TCR beta sequences from 150 million to 200 million T cells were reported. Donor age, sex, ethnicity and CMV serostatus were compiled alongside the repertoire data. All discovery cohort repertoires had been generated using a single sequencing platform. The study was designed to test whether signatures of past pathogen exposure could be identified by cataloging public T cell receptors. To study patterns of TCR occurrence, a later analysis re-analyzed previously published TCR beta repertoires from 500 to 850 donors and added high-resolution HLA genotyping. An early release that covered about 600 HLA-typed donors contained around 330 gigabases of sequencing data and 85 million to 100 million unique TCR sequences. Among some 410 genotyped donors of the cohort, an average of around 240,000 unique TCR beta nucleotide sequences was sequenced per donor, of which 15% to 20% were non-productive. Four to six DR-DQ haplotypes were handled as single units for association and clustering, since linkage in the cohort was strong. Rather than using new phenotypic data, the later analysis identified candidate immune exposures from TCR beta sequences and from how often those sequences occurred across donors. The study used immunosequencing to profile the T cell repertoires of some 600 subjects and linked those repertoires to cytomegalovirus serostatus. The number of typed donors differed by locus: about 620-630 for A, B, C, DRB1 and DQB1; about 520 for DQA1; roughly 600 for DPA1; and some 430 for DPB1. High-throughput TCR immunosequencing, statistical association of individual TCRs with disease status, and machine learning were combined to predict cytomegalovirus infection status. In an earlier analysis of roughly 540 of the donors, high-throughput TCR beta sequencing was used to judge whether each TCR beta V gene segment behaved as functional or pseudogenic. The genetic ancestry cluster associated with self-reported Caucasian donors included approximately 85% of the roughly 410 genotyped donors. A separate validation cohort of 100 to 150 different subjects was used in addition to the roughly 640-subject first cohort. HLA typing included class I and class II loci at four-digit resolution. A later genetic analysis took genome-wide SNP genotypes for about 65% of the 666 donors and used that subset as a discovery cohort. General conclusions and limits of the study: A later analysis found that most CMV-associated TCR beta chains appeared HLA-restricted, with HLA associations seemingly driven largely by CMV exposure. In an earlier analysis of 500 to 650 of the donors, most TCR beta V segments appeared in productive rearrangements about 90% or about 30% of the time, broadly matching IMGT annotations. Roughly uniform sequencing depth across donors was assumed in presence/absence analyses, although this assumption may not hold. In a later analysis, the rate of TCR association differed among HLA loci, with DRB1 alleles having the most associated TCRs and HLA-C alleles having the fewest. The classifier was reported to diagnose cytomegalovirus status with high specificity and sensitivity in both the original cohort and the validation cohort. According to a later genetic analysis, donors in an Asian-associated ancestry cluster had fewer N-insertions in productive TCRs than the approximately 670-donor mean. A later genetic analysis associated a missense DCLRE1C variant with V-gene and J-gene trimming of TCR beta chains, and an independent cohort replicated the association. At a false discovery rate of 0.05, a later analysis linked 15,000 to 20,000 TCR beta sequences to specific HLA alleles. Some IMGT-functional V segments, including TRBV6-2 and TRBV6-3, could not be distinguished by the 87-base-pair reads and were therefore excluded. The cohort was sequenced for TCR beta chains only, and without alpha or paired-chain data the features that could be detected were limited. In vitro tests confirmed that a few of the cytomegalovirus-associated TCR beta chains recognize cytomegalovirus antigens. Linkage disequilibrium might explain the correlated functional status among segregating V segments, but an unknown experimental factor could not be ruled out. Across donors, most TCR sequences were observed very rarely, whereas some public TCRs were present in many individuals. The study gave a list of over 150 TCR beta chains associated with cytomegalovirus. A group of highly shared sequence variants was considered likely to be a technical artifact of the sequencing pipeline. Compared with equally common non-associated chains, HLA-associated TCR beta chains in a later analysis were more clonally expanded and had lower generation probabilities. Strong co-occurrence of HLA alleles, especially DR and DQ, made assigning TCR associations to individual alleles difficult. Because HLA typing was missing for some donors at each locus, association tests included only the typed subset. Because counts were too low, about 17 rarely observed V segments, including chromosome 9 orphons, were excluded from the earlier analysis of fewer than 650 of the donors. A further reported finding was that TCR beta sequences accurately predicted the HLA-A and HLA-B alleles for most subjects in the first cohort. The authors suggested that the approach could potentially be generalized to other disease states and immunological phenotypes. Immune exposure information for the cohort was limited to CMV serostatus. In a later analysis, several top co-occurrence clusters were reported to appear linked to parvovirus B19, influenza, CMV and Epstein-Barr virus.

Inclusive of the bounding cysteine and phenylalanine, the CDR3 is 15 residues long. Of the read, only the CDR3 DNA is kept; its 45 bases are in frame from base 1. For this chain, trimming is 3 bases at the V end and 5 bases at the J end, and the number of junction bases without a gene match is 6. The germline V gene (reference sequence) specifies SGHNT as CDR1 and YYREEE as CDR2. In total, more than 500 healthy bone marrow donors made up the cohort. Cohort members were all nominally healthy when sampled, although unrecorded immune exposures were likely present. The donor tested CMV seropositive and was one of the 289 seropositive cohort members. A peripheral blood sample was provided by each donor, and peripheral blood mononuclear cells were used for TCR beta sequencing. The Qiagen DNeasy Blood Extraction Kit was used to extract genomic DNA from the blood cell samples. Receptor libraries were prepared by the immunoSEQ multiplex PCR assay. For the multiplex PCR, a mixture combining 60 forward primers for TCR Vbeta segments and 13 reverse primers for TCR Jbeta segments was used. Amplification of the CDR3 region of rearranged TCR beta genes was performed with a multiplex PCR assay on genomic DNA. Amplified TCR beta libraries were sequenced as 87-base-pair reads on the Illumina HiSeq System. The study's processing was this. In a later analysis, about 80 million unique TCR beta chains were counted across the roughly 670 repertoires, and roughly 11 million of these chains were shared by at least two donors. Raw reads were error-corrected and collapsed into unique sequences with a nearest-neighbor algorithm that merged closely related sequences to remove PCR and sequencing errors. Alignment of CDR3 sequences to IMGT reference sequences was used to assign V, D and J gene segments. For a sequence to be retained, a match of at least six nucleotides to both a V gene segment and a J gene segment was required. A rearrangement counted as productive if the CDR3 had no stop codons and remained in frame with V and J, and every other rearrangement counted as non-productive. Following IMGT convention, CDR3 was defined as the stretch from the second conserved V-encoded cysteine to the conserved J-encoded phenylalanine. The earlier analysis of about 590 of the donors excluded sequences that lacked an unambiguous match to a single V gene segment. In an earlier analysis of several hundred of the donors, V segments were called functional above 56.7% productive rearrangements and were called segregating when the between-donor standard deviation exceeded 5%. A statistical classification framework was built for diagnosing cytomegalovirus status from the catalog of TCR beta chain sequences. In a later analysis, V and J genes were assigned by comparing TCR nucleotide sequences against IMGT/GENE-DB human TR gene sequences. The TCRdist pipeline was used in a later analysis to assign CDR3 sequences and most-parsimonious VDJ recombination scenarios. In a later analysis, each TCR beta chain was defined by its CDR3 amino acid sequence together with its V-gene family, and reads without a unique V-gene family were excluded. As a way to deal with suspected cross-contamination and a sequencing artifact, a later analysis dropped 450 to 600 nucleotide sequences that were highly shared and had low generation probability. For each public chain, a later analysis derived a clonal expansion index from normalized ranks of inferred template counts within each repertoire. In a later analysis, generation probabilities were computed using a VDJ recombination model fitted to out-of-frame rearrangements, and the results were checked against IGoR. A later analysis scored TCR-TCR, TCR-HLA and TCR-CMV co-occurrence with hypergeometric tests, applying a repertoire-size bias correction to TCR pairs. In a later analysis, false discovery rates were estimated by permuting HLA or CMV assignments 20 times. A later analysis grouped co-occurring TCRs with DBSCAN, adding TCRdist sequence similarity when clustering within HLA-allele-positive subsets. Repertoires with fewer than 30,000 or more than 120,000 public chains were left out of co-occurrence clustering, as were five repertoires with anomalous nucleotide sharing. TCRdb stores this immuneACCESS table with in-frame sequences only. Part of the clones is absent; in the studies checked, under half of the shortfall reflects unresolved V genes, and no reason is known for the rest. V, J and clone size are those of that table, while D and trimming were read from the DNA. This sample has more than 90,000 clones in its table, and approximately 81% of those were observed once. The top ten clonotypes cover about 3% of the sample.

The rearranged segments are TRBV5-4 and TRBJ1-4; TRBD1 aligns with 8 central bases. The sample was PBMCs. The sequence derives from a woman aged 18-30 years in good health and CMV-seropositive. The encoded CDR3 is CASSSRTGSNEKLFF. Here is the DNA: TGTGCCAGCAGCTCGCGGACAGGGTCAAATGAAAAACTGTTTTTT.